Presented here are 20 T cell receptor beta chains from one specimen sequenced in a study of shared clonotypes between healthy human individuals. Clones were sequenced by immunoSEQ multiplex PCR, and TCRdb holds only the in-frame ones, with some missing. The table has roughly 2.6 million clones, approximately 90% seen once. Specimen: naive CD4+ T cells sorted from blood. Noted subset: CD45RA+ positively selected. Source of these receptors: a young man in good health.

The gene calls are TRBV15 and TRBJ1-2; D ambiguous. The CDR3 length is 11 residues. The germline CDR1 and CDR2 sequences are LNHNV and YYDKDF (reference sequence). Trimming left V 0 bases short and J 6 bases short, with 2 bases between. The CDR3 is CATSRDHGYTF. The CDR3 nucleotides read TGTGCCACCAGCAGAGACCATGGCTACACCTTC.

The chain uses TRBV6-5 and TRBJ1-2; possible D gene TRBD1, 6 bases. Germline CDR1 MNHEY, CDR2 SVGAGI. This CDR3 spans 16 amino acids. V lost 1 base and J 7 bases, leaving 19 bases between the germline ends. CDR3 coding DNA: TGTGCCAGCAGTTACTTTCCTGTTCGGGGGGCCGGTGGCTACACCTTC. It encodes CASSYFPVRGAGGYTF.

The chain carries TRBV30 and TRBJ2-7; unclear D gene. The CDR3 covers 12 residues. Trimming took 8 bases from V and 4 from J, leaving 15 bases between them. Germline CDR1 GTSNPN, CDR2 SVGIG (reference sequence). This chain's CDR3 is CAGSREPYEQYF. The CDR3 nucleotides read TGTGCCGGCTCCAGAGAGCCATACGAGCAGTACTTC. Filled out from reference TRBV30 and TRBJ2-7, the complete variable domain reads SQTIHQWPATLVQPVGSPLSLECTVEGTSNPNLYWYRQAAGRGLQLLFYSVGIGQISSEVPQNLSASRPQDRQFILSSKKLLLSDSGFYLCAGSREPYEQYFGPGTRLTVT.

This sequence joins TRBV2 and TRBJ2-2; perhaps TRBD2 as D (7 bases). The germline gives CDR1 SNHLY, CDR2 FYNNEI. The CDR3 sequence is 14 residues long. The V end was cut by 8 bases, the J end by 4 bases, with 14 bases between. This CDR3 reads CASLGGRPTGELFF. Here the CDR3 DNA reads TGTGCCAGCCTGGGGGGGCGGCCCACCGGGGAGCTGTTTTTT. The whole variable domain, remainder taken from reference TRBV2 and TRBJ2-2, is EPEVTQTPSHQVTQMGQEVILRCVPISNHLYFYWYRQILGQKVEFLVSFYNNEISEKSEIFDDQFSVERPDGSNFTLKIRSTKLEDSAMYFCASLGGRPTGELFFGEGSRLTVL.

J is TRBJ1-4 and V is TRBV10-3; no clear D. Trimming stripped 4 bases from V and 8 bases from J, with 11 bases between. Germline values: CDR1 ENHRY, CDR2 SYGVKD. There are 13 residues in the CDR3. Here the CDR3 DNA reads TGTGCCATCAGTGGCGTCAGCCGGGAAAAACTGTTTTTT. Translation: CAISGVSREKLFF.

The chain is built from TRBV7-2 and TRBJ2-1; D is tentatively TRBD1 or TRBD2 (5 bases each). Trimming shortened V by 2 bases and J by 1 base, and 15 bases separated the two germline ends. The CDR3 sequence is 17 residues long. Germline V gives CDR1 SGHTA, CDR2 FQGNSA. DNA for the CDR3: TGTGCCAGCAGCTTATTAGGGGCCGGGGTGTCCTACAATGAGCAGTTCTTC. Protein sequence: CASSLLGAGVSYNEQFF. Using reference TRBV7-2 and TRBJ2-1 for the parts outside the CDR3, the full variable domain is GAGVSQSPSNKVTEKGKDVELRCDPISGHTALYWYRQSLGQGLEFLIYFQGNSAPDKSGLPSDRFSAERTGGSVSTLTIQRTQQEDSAVYLCASSLLGAGVSYNEQFFGPGTRLTVL.

This chain connects TRBV11-2 to TRBJ1-4; D is ambiguous. There are 12 residues in the CDR3. Germline V CDR1 and CDR2: SGHAT, FQNNGV. Trimming pared 5 bases from V and 15 bases from J, leaving 16 bases between. DNA of the CDR3: TGTGCCAGCAGCCCCTCGGGTCTTAGGTTGTTTTTT. Its protein product is CASSPSGLRLFF.

The table lists this clone with a count of one. The chain uses TRBV11-3 and TRBJ1-1; TRBD1 might be the D (5 bases). V was pared by 0 bases and J by 4 bases, with 15 bases between. Germline V lookup: CDR1 SGHNT, CDR2 YENEEA. The length of the CDR3 is 16 residues. CDR3 residues: CASSLDSGTGFTEAFF. The CDR3 region has the DNA TGTGCCAGCAGCTTAGACTCCGGGACGGGATTCACTGAAGCTTTCTTT.

The chain joins TRBV19 to TRBJ2-1, with TRBD1 matching over 8 bases. Germline loops: CDR1 LNHDA, CDR2 SQIVND (reference sequence). The V and J ends lost 5 bases and 8 bases, in that order; junction bases with no gene match: 8. The CDR3 length is 14 residues. CDR3 nucleotides: TGTGCCAGTAGTGCCTACAGGGGGATTGATGAGCAGTTCTTC. This sequence encodes CASSAYRGIDEQFF.

The CDR3 region is CASSLGTGELFF. The DNA for the CDR3 is TGTGCCAGCTCATTAGGCACCGGGGAGCTGTTTTTT. V usage is TRBV18 and J usage is TRBJ2-2, with D unresolved. The length of the CDR3 is 12 residues. The germline gives CDR1 KGHSH, CDR2 LQKENI. Trimming cost V 5 bases and J 4 bases, with 5 bases left between them.

The chain's CDR3 is CASEVVFDSGNTIYF. For the CDR3, the DNA is TGTGCCAGCGAGGTAGTGTTCGACTCTGGAAACACCATATATTTT. This chain joins TRBV6-1 and TRBJ1-3; no firm D call. Germline CDR1 and CDR2: MNHNS and SASEGT. V lost 8 bases, J lost 0 bases, and 14 bases lay in between. This CDR3 has 15 residues.

Comment on this clone: In the same sample, other DNA sequences code for this CDR3. This rearrangement joins TRBV19 to TRBJ1-2, with TRBD1 matching 9 bases. The CDR3 is 15 residues long. Trimming removed 0 bases from V and 4 bases from J; junction bases left unmatched: 3. Per germline, CDR1 LNHDA and CDR2 SQIVND (reference sequence). Here the CDR3 reads CASSIEDRGPYGYTF. The CDR3 DNA follows: TGTGCCAGTAGTATAGAGGACAGGGGTCCCTATGGCTACACCTTC.

The V call is TRBV5-4, the J call TRBJ1-2; 7 bases agree with TRBD1. CDR1 SGHNT and CDR2 YYREEE come from the germline V gene (reference sequence). This CDR3 is built from 12 residues. After removal of 5 bases from V and 7 bases from J, the junction contained 5 bases not matched to a gene. In DNA, the CDR3 is TGTGCCAGCAGTATACAGGGGATTGGCTACACCTTC. Protein: CASSIQGIGYTF. Together with reference TRBV5-4 and TRBJ1-2, the CDR3 gives the full variable domain: ETGVTQSPTHLIKTRGQQVTLRCSSQSGHNTVSWYQQALGQGPQFIFQYYREEENGRGNFPPRFSGLQFPNYSSELNVNALELDDSALYLCASSIQGIGYTFGSGTRLTVV.

The chain carries TRBV9 and TRBJ2-1; 9 bases are shared with TRBD2. CDR1 and CDR2 from the germline V gene are SGDLS and YYNGEE. This CDR3 region has 18 residues. With 1 base clipped from V and 5 bases from J, the junction kept 13 bases outside the gene matches. DNA of the CDR3: TGTGCCAGCAGCGTATTTTTAGACGAGACTAGCGGTGACAATGAGCAGTTCTTC. Its translation is CASSVFLDETSGDNEQFF.

In this sample, this clone turned up once. The chain links TRBV2 to TRBJ1-4; tentatively, D is TRBD1 (5 bases). V lost 7 bases and J 8 bases, leaving 17 bases between the germline ends. The CDR3 spans 14 residues. Germline V gene lookup returns CDR1 SNHLY and CDR2 FYNNEI. CDR3 DNA sequence: TGTGCCAGCACGGGGCAGGGAGAGGAGGAAAAACTGTTTTTT. Translating it yields CASTGQGEEEKLFF.

The chain links TRBV29-1 to TRBJ2-2, with D perhaps matching TRBD2 (6 bases). V was trimmed by 5 bases and J by 0 bases, leaving 10 bases between them. There are 14 residues in the CDR3. The germline V gene has CDR1 SQVTM and CDR2 ANQGSEA. CDR3 sequence (DNA): TGCAGCGTTCTGACGGGGGCGAACACCGGGGAGCTGTTTTTT. Protein sequence: CSVLTGANTGELFF.

The chain combines TRBV19 with TRBJ1-1; a possible D gene is TRBD1 (5 bases). The CDR3 sequence is 14 residues long. Per germline, CDR1 LNHDA and CDR2 SQIVND (reference sequence). Trimming left V 7 bases short and J 0 bases short, with 12 bases between. Here the CDR3 DNA reads TGTGCCAGTACCATAAGGGGATTGAACACTGAAGCTTTCTTT. Encoded protein: CASTIRGLNTEAFF.

This chain joins TRBV30 and TRBJ1-2; a possible D gene is TRBD1 (5 bases). V dropped 0 bases and J dropped 4 bases, with 15 bases sitting between them. CDR1 is GTSNPN, CDR2 SVGIG, per germline (reference sequence). This CDR3 spans 15 amino acids. The CDR3 spells CAWSVPRAGSYGYTF. The CDR3 coding sequence is TGTGCCTGGAGTGTCCCCAGGGCCGGCTCCTATGGCTACACCTTC.

The chain couples TRBV7-2 to TRBJ2-2, with TRBD2 matching 11 bases. In germline, CDR1 is SGHTA, CDR2 FQGNSA. CDR3 length: 16 amino acids. Trimming at V came to 5 bases and at J to 1 base, leaving 3 bases not matched to a gene. Here the CDR3 reads CASSLTSGVNTGELFF. CDR3 DNA: TGTGCCAGCAGCCTGACTAGCGGGGTGAACACCGGGGAGCTGTTTTTT.

The rearrangement links TRBV2 to TRBJ2-2; 12 bases fit TRBD2. This CDR3 has 15 residues. Trimming removed 8 bases from V and 2 bases from J; junction bases left unmatched: 3. Germline V gene data show CDR1 as SNHLY and CDR2 as FYNNEI. The CDR3 region is CASVGLAGNTGELFF. DNA for the CDR3: TGTGCCAGCGTGGGACTAGCGGGCAACACCGGGGAGCTGTTTTTT.